A selection of T cell receptor beta chains follows, all from one sample in a study of shared clonotypes between healthy human individuals. The protocol was immunoSEQ multiplex PCR, while the TCRdb copy is restricted to in-frame clones and leaves out a portion. The sample carries more than 2,000,000 clones, 80% to 95% recorded once. Specimen: naive CD4+ T cells from PBMCs. The receptors derive from a man younger than 35 in good health. Some clones in this sample may be carry-over from other donors' samples. Each CDR3 is given with its conserved first and last residue. The order of the fields is J gene, clone size, CDR3 length, V gene, D gene, CDR3 DNA, CDR3 protein. The D gene is left open where the match is weak. Rows give clone size only sometimes, using once, few, many, or a class for an expanded clone.

j_call: TRBJ1-1
clone_size: NA
cdr3_length: 15
v_call: TRBV9
d_call: NA
cdr3_nt: TGTGCCAGCAGCGGAGACAGCTCTGGCGTCACTGAAGCTTTCTTT
cdr3_aa: CASSGDSSGVTEAFF

j_call: TRBJ2-2
clone_size: NA
cdr3_length: 19
v_call: TRBV15
d_call: NA
cdr3_nt: TGTGCCACCAGCAGTTCGATTTGGGGGGGCGGATCGAACACCGGGGAGCTGTTTTTT
cdr3_aa: CATSSSIWGGGSNTGELFF

j_call: TRBJ2-7
clone_size: NA
cdr3_length: 15
v_call: TRBV7-2
d_call: NA
cdr3_nt: TGTGCCAGCAGCTCCCCAACAGGGTGGGGCGGCGAGCAGTACTTC
cdr3_aa: CASSSPTGWGGEQYF

j_call: TRBJ1-1
clone_size: NA
cdr3_length: 16
v_call: TRBV18
d_call: NA
cdr3_nt: TGTGCCAGCTCACCACGGCAGTGGACAGCGAACACTGAAGCTTTCTTT
cdr3_aa: CASSPRQWTANTEAFF

j_call: TRBJ1-1
clone_size: few
cdr3_length: 13
v_call: TRBV30
d_call: NA
cdr3_nt: TGTGCCTGGAGTGCTACGAGAGGGACTGAAGCTTTCTTT
cdr3_aa: CAWSATRGTEAFF

j_call: TRBJ1-2
clone_size: NA
cdr3_length: 15
v_call: TRBV18
d_call: NA
cdr3_nt: TGTGCCAGCTCACCACGGGACACAGGGACCTATGGCTACACCTTC
cdr3_aa: CASSPRDTGTYGYTF

j_call: TRBJ2-5
clone_size: NA
cdr3_length: 11
v_call: TRBV20-1
d_call: NA
cdr3_nt: TGCAGTGCTAGAGATTCAGGGGGGAGGTACTTC
cdr3_aa: CSARDSGGRYF

j_call: TRBJ2-7
clone_size: NA
cdr3_length: 14
v_call: TRBV6-5
d_call: NA
cdr3_nt: TGTGCCACCACAAGGGGGGGCTCGACCTACGAGCAGTACTTC
cdr3_aa: CATTRGGSTYEQYF

j_call: TRBJ1-4
clone_size: NA
cdr3_length: 16
v_call: TRBV11-2
d_call: TRBD1
cdr3_nt: TGTGCCAGCAGCCCCCGGGACAGGGCAACTAATGAAAAACTGTTTTTT
cdr3_aa: CASSPRDRATNEKLFF

j_call: TRBJ2-6
clone_size: NA
cdr3_length: 15
v_call: TRBV5-1
d_call: NA
cdr3_nt: TGCGCCAGCAGCTTGGTTATCTCTGGGGCCAACGTCCTGACTTTC
cdr3_aa: CASSLVISGANVLTF